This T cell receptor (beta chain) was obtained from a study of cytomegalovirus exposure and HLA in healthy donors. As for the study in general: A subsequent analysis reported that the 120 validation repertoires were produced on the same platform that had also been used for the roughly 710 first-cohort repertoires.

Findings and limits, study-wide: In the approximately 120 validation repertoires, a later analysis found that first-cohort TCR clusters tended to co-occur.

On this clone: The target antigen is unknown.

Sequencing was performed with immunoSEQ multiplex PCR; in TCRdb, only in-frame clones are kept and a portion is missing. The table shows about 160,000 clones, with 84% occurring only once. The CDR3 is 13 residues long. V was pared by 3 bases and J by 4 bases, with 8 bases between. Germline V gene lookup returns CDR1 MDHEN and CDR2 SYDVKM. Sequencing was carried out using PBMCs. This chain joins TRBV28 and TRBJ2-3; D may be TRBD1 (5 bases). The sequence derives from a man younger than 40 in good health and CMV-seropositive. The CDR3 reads CASSFLGADTQYF. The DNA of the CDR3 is TGTGCCAGCAGTTTTTTAGGGGCAGATACGCAGTATTTT.